This TCR beta chain was profiled in a study of PD-L1 blockade in urothelial cancer. Overall study: The researchers analyzed blood 3 weeks (second dose) and 6 weeks after treatment start. Blood gave a median roughly 150,000 T cells. Study-wide results and caveats: Prediction of better survival came from below-median pretreatment blood TCR clonality.

Sequenced by immunoSEQ multiplex PCR; TCRdb stores in-frame clones only, minus some. The sample records tens of thousands of clones, less than 90% being singletons. On this clone itself: Its antigen is as yet unknown.

Indicated time point: pretreatment peripheral blood. This sample comprised PBMCs, obtained around atezolizumab (anti-PD-L1) treatment. The sequence was obtained from a woman aged 70 to 79 with urothelial cancer.

CDR3 in DNA: TGTGCCAGTAGTCAGGGCTGGGTCTATGGCTACACCTTC. This codes for CASSQGWVYGYTF. This chain uses TRBV19 with TRBJ1-2, with D maybe TRBD1 (5 bases). Trimming pared 5 bases from V and 4 bases from J, leaving 11 bases between. In germline, CDR1 is LNHDA, CDR2 SQIVND (reference sequence). CDR3 size: 13 residues.